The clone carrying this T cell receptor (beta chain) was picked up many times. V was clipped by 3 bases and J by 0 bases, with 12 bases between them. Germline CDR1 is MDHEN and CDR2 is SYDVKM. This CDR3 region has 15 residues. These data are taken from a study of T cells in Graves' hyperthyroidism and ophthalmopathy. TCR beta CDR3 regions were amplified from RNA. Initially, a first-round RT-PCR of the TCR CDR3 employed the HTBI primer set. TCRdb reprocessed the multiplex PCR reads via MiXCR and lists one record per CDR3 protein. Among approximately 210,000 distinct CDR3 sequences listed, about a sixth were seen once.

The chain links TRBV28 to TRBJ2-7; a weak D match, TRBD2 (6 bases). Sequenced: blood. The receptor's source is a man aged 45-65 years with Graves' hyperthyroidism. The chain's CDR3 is CASSFGPTSSYEQYF. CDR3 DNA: TGTGCCAGCAGTTTCGGTCCGACTAGCTCCTACGAGCAGTACTTC.